The T cell receptor (beta chain) described here comes from a study of response to subunit inactivated influenza vaccine. Study-wide results and caveats: Each seasonal flu vaccination may recruit only limited new T cells, authors suggested.

Losses at the gene ends were 6 bases for V and 8 bases for J; bases not matched to a gene: 10. CDR3 length: 14 residues. Germline V gene lookup returns CDR1 MGHDK and CDR2 SYGVNS. Via MiXCR, TCRdb re-called the RT-PCR reads, giving one row per CDR3 protein. Among 700,000 to 800,000 distinct CDR3 sequences listed, about a fifth were seen once. About this clonotype itself: Its specificity is unknown.

This sample comprised PBMCs from blood, obtained roughly 5 days after vaccination. The gene calls are TRBV25-1 and TRBJ1-2; 9 bases agree with TRBD1. This clonotype was obtained from a man between 50 and 59 years old who received an inactivated influenza vaccine. The CDR3 region has the DNA TGTGCCAGCAGCACCGGGACAGGGATGGGAGGCTACACCTTC. Translating it yields CASSTGTGMGGYTF.